The clone carrying this T cell receptor (beta chain) was detected a few times. Antigen specificity is unknown. This sample is part of a study of early T cells in non-severe SARS-CoV-2 infection. Study-level information: The chains were unpaired, and the sequenced material was bulk RNA from unsorted whole blood. Study-wide points: VDJdb-based matching was biased toward anti-spike CD8 responses and missed private and CD4 specificities.

Researchers tagged individual cDNA molecules with unique molecular identifiers. TCRdb itself ran the 5' RACE reads through MiXCR, one entry per CDR3 protein. The sample has approximately 79,000 distinct CDR3 sequences, roughly 13% seen once. CDR3 length: 13 amino acids. Trimming shortened V by 2 bases and J by 8 bases, and 10 bases separated the two germline ends. The germline V gene has CDR1 KGHSH and CDR2 LQKENI. The sequence was collected from an adult who was a healthcare worker with PCR-confirmed SARS-CoV-2 infection or an uninfected control (not recorded which). The chain has TRBV18 and TRBJ2-1; no firm D call. Material for sequencing was whole blood. CDR3 nucleotide sequence: TGTGCCAGCTCACCAATTGTTCCGGATGAGCAGTTCTTC. Translation: CASSPIVPDEQFF.